This TCR beta chain was identified in a study of blood T cell repertoires in COVID-19. Study overall: Researchers got acute and convalescent COVID-19 samples from the United States, Italy and Spain. The analysed material was cDNA or gDNA that came from T cells, B-cell-depleted T cells, or PBMCs.

V dropped 0 bases and J dropped 3 bases, with 6 bases sitting between them. CDR1 and CDR2 from the germline V gene are MNHNY and SVGAGI (reference sequence). The CDR3 is 14 amino acids. Remarks on this clone: The same CDR3 also results from other DNA sequences found in this sample.

As originally analysed: Estimation of nucleated cell counts relied on the amplification of reference gene primers. TCRdb's copy holds only in-frame clones and misses some; the assay was immunoSEQ multiplex PCR. V and J calls and clone size are given by that table; D and trimming were obtained from the DNA. Of about 15,000 clones listed, about nine tenths are singletons. The specimen sequenced was peripheral blood. The chain recombines TRBV6-6 with TRBJ2-1; tentatively, D is TRBD2 (5 bases). The clonotype comes from a man over 45 with active COVID-19. The CDR3 nucleotides read TGTGCCAGCAGTTACTCGAGGGTCTACAATGAGCAGTTCTTC. It is translated as CASSYSRVYNEQFF.